The clone carrying this T cell receptor (beta chain) was observed a handful of times. In the original processing: Nucleated cell counts were estimated from reference gene primer amplification. Repertoires were generated with immunoSEQ multiplex PCR, while TCRdb's copy carries only in-frame clones and drops some. The DNA was the basis for D and trimming; V, J and clone size are from that table. The data hold approximately 290,000 clones, with roughly 80% observed a single time. From germline, CDR1 is SGHTA and CDR2 FQGTGA. The CDR3 covers 14 residues. With 5 bases removed from V and 1 base from J, the gap between germline ends came to 10 bases. Seattle researchers signed up patients amid active infection and tracked them longitudinally. The data are from a study of blood T cell repertoires in COVID-19.

This chain links TRBV7-3 with TRBJ2-3; D is undetermined. This clonotype originated in a person between 65 and 79 years old with COVID-19, enrolled during active disease. Material for sequencing was peripheral blood. The CDR3 nucleotides read TGTGCCAGCAGCGCAAGCCCGCGCACAGATACGCAGTATTTT. It is translated as CASSASPRTDTQYF.